Each of the 6 T cell receptor beta chains below was sequenced from the same sample in a study of T cell responses to AZD1222 COVID-19 vaccine. The data were produced by immunoSEQ multiplex PCR, yet TCRdb's version contains in-frame clones alone and is incomplete. This table has over 130,000 clones, roughly 91% appearing once. Sequenced material: peripheral blood, taken on day 0 of AZD1222 vaccination. The receptors were gathered from an adult in good health.

The table lists this clone with many counts. The CDR3: CASSGRLAGVGTQYF. CDR3 nucleotide sequence: TGTGCCAGCAGCGGAAGACTAGCGGGAGTCGGGACCCAGTACTTC. This chain connects TRBV5-4 to TRBJ2-5; TRBD2 matches 12 bases. CDR1 SGHNT and CDR2 YYREEE come from the germline V gene (reference sequence). V was pared by 4 bases and J by 7 bases, with 8 bases of the junction left unmatched. The CDR3 consists of 15 residues.

The chain links TRBV6-5 to TRBJ2-1; maybe TRBD2 (6 bases). CDR1 and CDR2 from the germline V gene are MNHEY and SVGAGI. V gave up 5 bases and J gave up 5 bases, with 13 bases separating them. The CDR3 totals 14 residues. CDR3 amino acids: CASSNLGGNNEQFF. For the CDR3, the DNA is TGTGCCAGCAGTAACCTGGGCGGGAACAATGAGCAGTTCTTC.

The chain joins TRBV19 to TRBJ2-1; weak D call: TRBD2 (6 bases). Per germline, CDR1 LNHDA and CDR2 SQIVND (reference sequence). V lost 7 bases and J lost 3, with 10 bases in between. The CDR3 sequence is 13 residues long. For the CDR3, the DNA is TGTGCCAGTAATGGCGGGAACTACAATGAGCAGTTCTTC. Translating it yields CASNGGNYNEQFF.

This clone has only one observation. Other DNA sequences in this specimen translate into the identical CDR3. The chain couples TRBV7-2 to TRBJ1-1; D is unclear. From germline, CDR1 is SGHTA and CDR2 FQGNSA. V was trimmed by 5 bases and J by 1 base, leaving 8 bases between them. The CDR3 loop spans 13 amino acids. CDR3 sequence reads: CASSVDGNTEAFF. In nucleotides, the CDR3 is TGTGCCAGCAGCGTTGATGGGAACACTGAAGCTTTCTTT.

The J gene is TRBJ2-7, the V gene TRBV5-1, with TRBD2 identical over 8 bases. CDR1 and CDR2 (germline): SGHRS, YFSETQ. With V trimmed by 0 bases and J by 3 bases, 5 bases remained unmatched. There are 15 residues in the CDR3. The CDR3 nucleotides are TGCGCCAGCAGCTTGGCCGGGGGGGATCTCTACGAGCAGTACTTC. Protein sequence: CASSLAGGDLYEQYF.

The V call is TRBV2, the J call TRBJ2-7; D is undetermined. V lost 11 bases and J lost 3, with 20 bases in between. Germline assignment: CDR1 SNHLY and CDR2 FYNNEI. The CDR3 length is 14 residues. CDR3 DNA: TGTGCCGCGGCGGAACGGACGGCGATCTACGAGCAGTACTTC. Translating gives CAAAERTAIYEQYF. The whole variable domain, remainder taken from reference TRBV2 and TRBJ2-7, is EPEVTQTPSHQVTQMGQEVILRCVPISNHLYFYWYRQILGQKVEFLVSFYNNEISEKSEIFDDQFSVERPDGSNFTLKIRSTKLEDSAMYFCAAAERTAIYEQYFGPGTRLTVT.